Here is one T cell receptor beta chain with its context. The antigen remains undetermined. The entry originates in a study of beta chain features in type 1 diabetes. The study's findings and limits: Patients with type 1 diabetes carried fewer insertions and had more deletions at their VDJ junctions. Among patients with Type 1 diabetes, TCRB CDR3s were moderately but significantly shorter in every one of the four CD4+ subsets.

With 4 bases removed from V and 2 bases from J, the gap between germline ends came to 14 bases. The CDR3 runs 15 residues. Germline CDR1 and CDR2: LGHNA and YSLEER. The authors reverse transcribed all of the isolated RNA, so sequencing captured expressed TCRB transcripts. Naive, central memory and regulatory T cell samples averaged about 3.57 million immunoSEQ reads each. The table came from immunoSEQ multiplex PCR; TCRdb's copy has only in-frame clones and leaves some out. The sample shows a few hundred thousand clones, approximately 12% of them seen only once. The receptor's source is a woman aged 18-35 years with type 1 diabetes. The chain is built from TRBV4-3 and TRBJ2-5; D is perhaps TRBD1 (6 bases). Sample: naive CD4+ T cells from blood. DNA of the CDR3: TGCGCCAGCAGCCCTAATATGGACAGACAAGAGACCCAGTACTTC. Protein sequence: CASSPNMDRQETQYF.